Following are 18 T cell receptor beta chains from one sample sequenced in a study of T-cell memory formation after mild COVID-19. TCRdb re-called the 5' RACE reads through MiXCR, storing one row per CDR3 protein. The sample holds roughly 130,000 distinct CDR3 sequences, roughly 6.2% seen once. Material for sequencing was PBMCs or a T cell subset sorted from them (not recorded which). Receptors originate from an adult woman who had mild COVID-19 (a few samples of this study predate the infection). Cell type and time point are not known.

The V and J genes are TRBV12-3 or TRBV12-4 and TRBJ2-5; TRBD1 matches at 11 bases. V dropped 9 bases and J dropped 4; count of bases not matched to a gene: 10. The CDR3 consists of 15 residues. This CDR3 reads CASFPGQGGLETQYF. The CDR3 nucleotides are TGTGCCAGTTTCCCGGGACAGGGGGGTTTAGAGACCCAGTACTTC.

Many counts were recorded for this clonotype. The chain's CDR3 is CSARLGPGAEETQYF. CDR3 DNA sequence: TGCAGTGCCCGTCTAGGCCCCGGGGCAGAAGAGACCCAGTACTTC. The V gene is TRBV20-1, the J gene TRBJ2-5; D is possibly TRBD1 or TRBD2 (5 bases each). The germline gives CDR1 DFQATT, CDR2 SNEGSKA (reference sequence). This CDR3 contains 15 residues. The V gene lost 6 bases and the J gene lost 3 bases, with 20 bases spanning the gap.

This clonotype was seen a few times. This chain connects TRBV5-5 to TRBJ2-4; the D is unclear. Between the trimmed V and J ends, which lost 2 bases and 1 base, there was a span of 10 bases. Germline-derived CDR1 and CDR2 are SGHKS and YYEKEE (reference sequence). The CDR3 covers 15 residues. CDR3 residues: CASSFDGSAKNIQYF. CDR3 bases: TGTGCCAGCAGCTTTGACGGTAGCGCCAAAAACATTCAGTACTTC.

V gene TRBV12-3 or TRBV12-4 combines with J gene TRBJ2-2; 7 positions match TRBD2. Trimming cost V 7 bases and J 7 bases; bases outside gene matches: 9. This CDR3 is 14 amino acids long. The CDR3 DNA reads TGTGCCAGCAAGGAGGGAGGGGCCGGCGGGGAGCTGTTTTTT. Protein: CASKEGGAGGELFF.

This clonotype was found many times. The chain has TRBV25-1 and TRBJ2-1, with 7 bases lining up with TRBD1. The CDR3 extends over 14 amino acids. The V segment lost 5 bases and the J segment 5 bases; nucleotides outside the gene matches: 6. CDR1 MGHDK and CDR2 SYGVNS come from the germline V gene. Here the CDR3 reads CASSQTGTDNEQFF. The CDR3 bases are TGTGCCAGCAGTCAGACCGGGACAGACAATGAGCAGTTCTTC. The whole variable domain, filled in from reference TRBV25-1 and TRBJ2-1, reads EADIYQTPRYLVIGTGKKITLECSQTMGHDKMYWYQQDPGMELHLIHYSYGVNSTEKGDLSSESTVSRIRTEHFPLTLESARPSHTSQYLCASSQTGTDNEQFFGPGTRLTVL.

This clonotype was picked up many times. The V gene is TRBV5-1, the J gene TRBJ1-1; D gene ambiguous. V lost 4 bases and J lost 3, with 22 bases in between. The CDR3 sequence is 17 residues long. The V gene's germline CDR1 is SGHRS and CDR2 YFSETQ. The DNA of the CDR3 is TGCGCCAGCAGCCAAGCTCCCGCACCCGGAACCGACACTGAAGCTTTCTTT. As protein: CASSQAPAPGTDTEAFF.

The chain has TRBV11-2 and TRBJ1-1; D is uncertain. The CDR3 spans 14 residues. Trimming shortened V by 5 bases and J by 4 bases, and 14 bases separated the two germline ends. Germline CDR1 SGHAT, CDR2 FQNNGV. The CDR3 here is CASSRNRPGTEAFF. For the CDR3, the DNA is TGTGCCAGCAGCAGAAACCGACCCGGCACTGAAGCTTTCTTT. Full variable domain (missing parts from reference TRBV11-2 and TRBJ1-1): EAGVAQSPRYKIIEKRQSVAFWCNPISGHATLYWYQQILGQGPKLLIQFQNNGVVDDSQLPKDRFSAERLKGVDSTLKIQPAKLEDSAVYLCASSRNRPGTEAFFGQGTRLTVV.

This chain joins TRBV24-1 and TRBJ2-5; 7 bases match TRBD1. Germline V gives CDR1 KGHDR, CDR2 SFDVKD. CDR3 size: 12 residues. J gave up 2 bases and V 9 bases, and 2 bases lay outside the gene matches. The CDR3 spells CATGTEQETQYF. In nucleotides, the CDR3 is TGTGCCACCGGGACAGAGCAAGAGACCCAGTACTTC.

This clonotype was counted a few times. This chain connects TRBV7-2 to TRBJ2-3; D not resolved. Trimming pared 4 bases from V and 9 bases from J, leaving 20 bases between. The CDR3 length is 15 residues. Germline V gene lookup returns CDR1 SGHTA and CDR2 FQGNSA. The chain's CDR3 is CASSSSPLTYGTQYF. The CDR3, as DNA: TGTGCCAGCAGCTCTTCCCCACTTACTTACGGCACGCAGTATTTT.

The V gene is TRBV27, the J gene TRBJ2-7, with D maybe TRBD1 (5 bases). This CDR3 comprises 15 residues. Germline assignment: CDR1 MNHEY and CDR2 SMNVEV (reference sequence). V lost 7 bases and J lost 2, with 18 bases in between. CDR3 amino acids: CASNRKGSMAYEQYF. The CDR3 DNA follows: TGTGCCAGCAATCGAAAGGGGTCCATGGCCTACGAGCAGTACTTC.

The table lists this clonotype with many counts. This rearrangement joins TRBV20-1 to TRBJ2-3; D gene ambiguous. V was shortened by 0 bases and J by 2 bases, with 12 bases between the two germline ends. The CDR3 has 15 residues. In germline, CDR1 is DFQATT, CDR2 SNEGSKA (reference sequence). The CDR3 loop reads CSARDLEEDTDTQYF. The CDR3 coding sequence is TGCAGTGCTAGAGATCTGGAAGAAGACACAGATACGCAGTATTTT.

In this sample, this clonotype turned up a few times. V and J are TRBV5-1 and TRBJ2-1, with TRBD1 matching over 10 bases. Losses at the gene ends were 2 bases for V and 4 bases for J; bases not matched to a gene: 6. CDR1 SGHRS and CDR2 YFSETQ come from the germline V gene. The CDR3 runs 16 residues. The CDR3 sequence: CASSFPGTGAYNEQFF. CDR3 nucleotides: TGCGCCAGCAGCTTTCCCGGGACAGGGGCGTACAATGAGCAGTTCTTC.

There are many counts of this clonotype. This chain uses TRBV5-1 with TRBJ1-1, with 7 nucleotides matching TRBD1. Unmatched junction bases numbered 6, after V lost 4 bases and J lost 0 bases. Germline loops: CDR1 SGHRS, CDR2 YFSETQ. This CDR3 is built from 15 residues. The CDR3 bases are TGCGCCAGCAGCCCGACAGGGAGGATGAACACTGAAGCTTTCTTT. It encodes CASSPTGRMNTEAFF. The full variable domain, with the rest looked up from reference TRBV5-1 and TRBJ1-1, is KAGVTQTPRYLIKTRGQQVTLSCSPISGHRSVSWYQQTPGQGLQFLFEYFSETQRNKGNFPGRFSGRQFSNSRSEMNVSTLELGDSALYLCASSPTGRMNTEAFFGQGTRLTVV.

This clonotype was seen a single time. The chain has TRBV7-2 and TRBJ1-1; the D is unclear. V lost 10 bases and J 10 bases, leaving 25 bases between the germline ends. CDR1 and CDR2 from the germline V gene are SGHTA and FQGNSA. The CDR3 consists of 14 residues. This CDR3 is CATAEEGRRGGAFF. For the CDR3, the DNA is TGTGCCACAGCAGAGGAGGGCCGTAGAGGTGGAGCTTTCTTT. The full variable domain, rest sourced from reference TRBV7-2 and TRBJ1-1, is GAGVSQSPSNKVTEKGKDVELRCDPISGHTALYWYRQSLGQGLEFLIYFQGNSAPDKSGLPSDRFSAERTGGSVSTLTIQRTQQEDSAVYLCATAEEGRRGGAFFGQGTRLTVV.

The V call is TRBV12-3 or TRBV12-4, the J call TRBJ2-1; TRBD2 matches 7 bases. The length of the CDR3 is 14 residues. V lost 6 bases, J lost 4 bases, and 6 bases stayed unmatched. CDR3 residues: CASRAGPPYNEQFF. CDR3 in DNA: TGTGCCAGCAGAGCGGGGCCCCCGTACAATGAGCAGTTCTTC.

The sample holds a few counts of this clonotype. The chain couples TRBV6-2 or TRBV6-3 to TRBJ2-1; TRBD2 might be the D (5 bases). Trimming removed 6 bases at V and 6 bases at J, with 12 bases between. Per germline, CDR1 MNHEY and CDR2 SVGEGT. The CDR3 runs to 13 residues. In nucleotides, the CDR3 is TGTGCCAGCAGCCTCGTGAGGGCCAATGAGCAGTTCTTC. Its translation is CASSLVRANEQFF.

The chain joins TRBV12-3 or TRBV12-4 to TRBJ2-1; possibly TRBD1 for D (5 bases). V dropped 2 bases and J dropped 7 bases, with 9 bases sitting between them. The CDR3 contains 13 residues. The CDR3 nucleotides read TGTGCCAGCAGTTTACTACGGACAAATGAGCAGTTCTTC. It codes for CASSLLRTNEQFF.

This clonotype showed up many times. As DNA, the CDR3 is TGTGCCATCAGTGAGTCGTCGGAAGAGACCCAGTACTTC. Amino acid sequence: CAISESSEETQYF. This chain uses TRBV10-3 with TRBJ2-5; D is uncertain. Germline V lookup: CDR1 ENHRY, CDR2 SYGVKD. The ends were cut back, 0 bases at V and 3 bases at J, with 5 bases in the middle. This CDR3 is 13 amino acids long.